Following are 20 T cell receptor beta chains from one sample sequenced in a study of blood T cell repertoires in COVID-19. Libraries were prepared by immunoSEQ multiplex PCR; TCRdb keeps only in-frame clonotypes and omits some of them. The table lists some 65,000 clones, about 85% of them singletons. The sample comprised peripheral blood. These receptors were taken from an elderly man with acute or convalescent COVID-19.

This sequence joins TRBV7-2 and TRBJ2-5; 11 positions match TRBD2. V shed 1 base, J shed 4 bases, and the junction held 11 bases outside the gene matches. The CDR3 loop spans 18 amino acids. CDR1 and CDR2 (germline): SGHTA, FQGNSA. Written as DNA, the CDR3 is TGTGCCAGCAGCTTAGAGGCTAGCGGGAGGCCTCTGGGAGAGACCCAGTACTTC. Protein product: CASSLEASGRPLGETQYF.

This chain connects TRBV6-6 to TRBJ2-7; 9 positions match TRBD1. Germline CDR1 MNHNY, CDR2 SVGAGI (reference sequence). The V segment lost 2 bases and the J segment 2 bases; nucleotides outside the gene matches: 1. The CDR3 loop spans 14 amino acids. The CDR3 DNA reads TGTGCCAGCAGTTACGGGGACAGGGCCTACGAGCAGTACTTC. Translated: CASSYGDRAYEQYF.

The chain has TRBV24-1 and TRBJ1-5; D is possibly TRBD1 (5 bases). V lost 7 bases, J lost 0 bases, and 15 bases lay in between. CDR1 is KGHDR and CDR2 is SFDVKD in the germline V gene. There are 16 residues in the CDR3. The DNA of the CDR3 is TGTGCCACCAGCCCGGGGGGGGTAGGTAGCAATCAGCCCCAGCATTTT. Amino acid sequence: CATSPGGVGSNQPQHF.

CDR3 region: CASSLSSGANVLTF. The CDR3 nucleotides are TGTGCCAGCAGCTTGAGTTCCGGGGCCAACGTCCTGACTTTC. The rearrangement uses TRBV7-6 and TRBJ2-6; D uncertain. The CDR3 length is 14 residues. Trimming shortened V by 3 bases and J by 4 bases, and 7 bases separated the two germline ends. Per germline, CDR1 SGHVS and CDR2 FNYEAQ.

The rearrangement joins TRBV6-6 to TRBJ1-2; tentative D call: TRBD1 (5 bases). Germline V CDR1 and CDR2: MNHNY, SVGAGI (reference sequence). The CDR3 length is 12 residues. V lost 4 bases to trimming and J lost 4 bases, with 7 bases between them. DNA for the CDR3: TGTGCCAGCAGTTTTGACAGCTATGGCTACACCTTC. It yields the protein CASSFDSYGYTF.

The V and J genes are TRBV6-1 and TRBJ2-1; 13 bases align to TRBD2. Germline CDR1 is MNHNS and CDR2 is SASEGT. J was trimmed by 4 bases and V by 2 bases; bases with no gene match: 8. This CDR3 region has 18 residues. This CDR3 is CASSERTSGSPLYNEQFF. The CDR3 bases are TGTGCCAGCAGTGAAAGGACTAGCGGGAGCCCCCTGTACAATGAGCAGTTCTTC.

V and J are TRBV5-4 and TRBJ1-2; D is perhaps TRBD1 (6 bases). The V gene lost 1 base and the J gene lost 5 bases, with 15 bases spanning the gap. CDR1 is SGHNT and CDR2 is YYREEE in the germline V gene (reference sequence). The CDR3 contains 15 residues. The CDR3 nucleotides are TGTGCCAGCAGCTTGAAGGGGGGGGCGGTTTATGGCTACACCTTC. Translating it yields CASSLKGGAVYGYTF. The whole variable domain, remainder taken from reference TRBV5-4 and TRBJ1-2, is ETGVTQSPTHLIKTRGQQVTLRCSSQSGHNTVSWYQQALGQGPQFIFQYYREEENGRGNFPPRFSGLQFPNYSSELNVNALELDDSALYLCASSLKGGAVYGYTFGSGTRLTVV.

The V call is TRBV11-2, the J call TRBJ2-1, with 10 positions matching TRBD2. Germline values: CDR1 SGHAT, CDR2 FQNNGV. The CDR3 covers 15 residues. J gave up 9 bases and V 1 base, and 6 bases lay outside the gene matches. CDR3 in amino acids: CASSLVDSGRSEQFF. The CDR3 nucleotides are TGTGCCAGCAGCTTAGTGGATAGCGGGAGGTCTGAGCAGTTCTTC.

The rearrangement joins TRBV5-1 to TRBJ2-2, with TRBD1 matching over 7 bases. The V gene end was trimmed by 0 bases and the J gene end by 5 bases; junction bases not matched to a gene: 7. The CDR3 runs to 16 residues. Germline CDR1 SGHRS, CDR2 YFSETQ. The CDR3 reads CASSLGQGLGTGELFF. CDR3 in DNA: TGCGCCAGCAGCTTGGGACAGGGTCTGGGAACCGGGGAGCTGTTTTTT.

The chain links TRBV20-1 to TRBJ1-1; D gene uncertain. CDR1 DFQATT and CDR2 SNEGSKA come from the germline V gene (reference sequence). This CDR3 has 11 amino acids. V lost 5 bases and J 6 bases, leaving 10 bases between the germline ends. CDR3 region: CSAPSYPEAFF. As DNA, the CDR3 is TGCAGTGCTCCCTCTTATCCTGAAGCTTTCTTT.

There are a few counts of this clone. The chain carries TRBV18 and TRBJ2-3, with D perhaps TRBD2 (6 bases). From germline, CDR1 is KGHSH and CDR2 LQKENI. The length of the CDR3 is 14 residues. Trimming took off 2 bases at V and 4 bases at J, with 10 bases between the two ends. Here the CDR3 reads CASSPVTGADTQYF. For the CDR3, the DNA is TGTGCCAGCTCACCAGTAACGGGAGCAGATACGCAGTATTTT.

The V gene is TRBV19, the J gene TRBJ2-6; 8 bases line up with TRBD1. Trimming at V came to 8 bases and at J to 0 bases, leaving 6 bases not matched to a gene. There are 16 residues in the CDR3. Germline V gene lookup returns CDR1 LNHDA and CDR2 SQIVND (reference sequence). CDR3 DNA sequence: TGTGCCAGTCGGGACAGGATTAACTCTGGGGCCAACGTCCTGACTTTC. Amino acid sequence: CASRDRINSGANVLTF.

The CDR3 is CASGRDSNQPQHF. The CDR3 nucleotides are TGTGCCAGCGGCAGGGATAGCAATCAGCCCCAGCATTTT. The V gene is TRBV2, the J gene TRBJ1-5; possibly TRBD1 for D (5 bases). The germline V gene encodes CDR1 SNHLY and CDR2 FYNNEI. Between the trimmed V and J ends, which lost 8 bases and 0 bases, there was a span of 8 bases. This CDR3 comprises 13 residues.

This clone is a singleton in its sample. This chain joins TRBV18 and TRBJ2-7, with 9 nucleotides matching TRBD2. J was trimmed by 6 bases and V by 0 bases; bases with no gene match: 6. This CDR3 region has 15 residues. Germline V gives CDR1 KGHSH, CDR2 LQKENI. CDR3 DNA sequence: TGTGCCAGCTCACCACCAATAGCGGGAGCTGGCGAGCAGTACTTC. Its protein product is CASSPPIAGAGEQYF.

The V and J genes are TRBV6-5 and TRBJ1-6, with D possibly TRBD1 on 5 matching bases. Germline V gives CDR1 MNHEY, CDR2 SVGAGI. The CDR3 extends over 15 amino acids. V shed 7 bases and J shed 2 bases, with 12 bases lying between them. The chain's CDR3 is CASILSQAYNSPLHF. The CDR3 nucleotides are TGTGCCAGCATTCTTTCACAGGCCTATAATTCACCCCTCCACTTT.

The genes are TRBV7-6 and TRBJ1-2; 7 bases match TRBD1. Germline CDR1 reads SGHVS; CDR2 reads FNYEAQ. The CDR3 extends over 11 amino acids. This CDR3 is CAAGGSYGYTF. CDR3 DNA sequence: TGTGCAGCAGGGGGGAGCTATGGCTACACCTTC.

This sequence joins TRBV6-5 and TRBJ2-7; no clear D. There are 13 residues in the CDR3. The V end lost 0 bases, the J end lost 0 bases, and 3 bases lay between the germline ends. Germline V gene lookup returns CDR1 MNHEY and CDR2 SVGAGI. The CDR3 spells CASSYSYSYEQYF. CDR3 sequence (DNA): TGTGCCAGCAGTTACTCTTACTCCTACGAGCAGTACTTC.

In this sample, this clone turned up once. The chain combines TRBV29-1 with TRBJ1-5; 7 bases match TRBD1. V lost 4 bases, J lost 4 bases, and 4 bases stayed unmatched. Germline V gene sequence: CDR1 SQVTM, CDR2 ANQGSEA. This CDR3 has 13 amino acids. The CDR3 nucleotides are TGCAGCGTTGTGGGACAGTCTAATCAGCCCCAGCATTTT. It codes for CSVVGQSNQPQHF.

In DNA, the CDR3 is TGTGCCAGCAGCCAAGGGACGACTAGCGGGGACACAGATACGCAGTATTTT. Amino acid sequence: CASSQGTTSGDTDTQYF. The chain carries TRBV4-2 and TRBJ2-3; TRBD2 matches 11 bases. Germline CDR1 and CDR2: LGHNA and YNFKEQ. V shed 1 base and J 2 bases; nucleotides not matched to a gene: 5. This CDR3 has 17 amino acids.

The chain joins TRBV24-1 to TRBJ1-1; D is perhaps TRBD1 (6 bases). Trimming left V 2 bases short and J 1 base short, with 7 bases between. CDR1 is KGHDR, CDR2 SFDVKD, per germline. This CDR3 is 14 amino acids long. In DNA, the CDR3 is TGTGCCACCAGTGATTCACAGGGGAACACTGAAGCTTTCTTT. It translates to CATSDSQGNTEAFF.